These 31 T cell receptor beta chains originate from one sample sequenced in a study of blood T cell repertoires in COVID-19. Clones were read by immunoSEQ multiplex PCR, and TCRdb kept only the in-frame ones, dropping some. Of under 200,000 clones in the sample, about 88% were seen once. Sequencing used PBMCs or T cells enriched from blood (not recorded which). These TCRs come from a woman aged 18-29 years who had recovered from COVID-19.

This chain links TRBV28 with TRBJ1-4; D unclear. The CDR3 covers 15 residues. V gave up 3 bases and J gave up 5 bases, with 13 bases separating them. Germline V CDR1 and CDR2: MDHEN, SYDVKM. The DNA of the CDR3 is TGTGCCAGCAGTTTTCAGACCACGGGGAATGAAAAACTGTTTTTT. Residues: CASSFQTTGNEKLFF. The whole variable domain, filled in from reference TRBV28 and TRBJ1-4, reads DVKVTQSSRYLVKRTGEKVFLECVQDMDHENMFWYRQDPGLGLRLIYFSYDVKMKEKGDIPEGYSVSREKKERFSLILESASTNQTSMYLCASSFQTTGNEKLFFGSGTQLSVL.

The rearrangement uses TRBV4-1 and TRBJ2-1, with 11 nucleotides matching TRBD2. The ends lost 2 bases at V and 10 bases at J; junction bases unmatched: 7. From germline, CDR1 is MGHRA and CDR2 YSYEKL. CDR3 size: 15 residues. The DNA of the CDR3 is TGCGCCAGCAGCCAAACGGGACTAGCGGCCGGAGAGCAGTTCTTC. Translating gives CASSQTGLAAGEQFF.

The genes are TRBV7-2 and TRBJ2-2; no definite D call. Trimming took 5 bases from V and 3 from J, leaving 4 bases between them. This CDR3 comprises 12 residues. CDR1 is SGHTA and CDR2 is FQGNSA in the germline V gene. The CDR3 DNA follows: TGTGCCAGCAGCCGGTACACCGGGGAGCTGTTTTTT. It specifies CASSRYTGELFF.

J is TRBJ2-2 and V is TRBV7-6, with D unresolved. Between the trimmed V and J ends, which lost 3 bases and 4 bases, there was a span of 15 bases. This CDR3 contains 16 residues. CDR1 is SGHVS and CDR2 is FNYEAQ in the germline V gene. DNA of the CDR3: TGTGCCAGCAGCTTTAGTCCCCCGGCGGTCACCGGGGAGCTGTTTTTT. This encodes CASSFSPPAVTGELFF. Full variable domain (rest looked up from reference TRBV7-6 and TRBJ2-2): GAGVSQSPRYKVTKRGQDVALRCDPISGHVSLYWYRQALGQGPEFLTYFNYEAQQDKSGLPNDRFSAERPEGSISTLTIQRTEQRDSAMYRCASSFSPPAVTGELFFGEGSRLTVL.

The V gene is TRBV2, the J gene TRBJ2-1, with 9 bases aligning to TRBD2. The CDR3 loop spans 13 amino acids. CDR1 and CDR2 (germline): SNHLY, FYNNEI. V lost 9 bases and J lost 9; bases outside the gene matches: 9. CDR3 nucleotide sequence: TGTGCCAGTAGACTAGCGGTCCGTGGTGAGCAGTTCTTC. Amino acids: CASRLAVRGEQFF.

CDR3 DNA: TGTGCCAGCAGCCAAGGGGTCGGCAGGGGTGGGCAGTACTTC. It codes for CASSQGVGRGGQYF. The rearrangement uses TRBV3-1 (or the pseudogene TRBV3-2) and TRBJ2-7; maybe TRBD1 (6 bases). In germline, CDR1 is LGHDT, CDR2 YNNKEL (reference sequence). Deletions cut 1 base from V and 9 bases from J, with 16 bases between. This CDR3 spans 14 amino acids.

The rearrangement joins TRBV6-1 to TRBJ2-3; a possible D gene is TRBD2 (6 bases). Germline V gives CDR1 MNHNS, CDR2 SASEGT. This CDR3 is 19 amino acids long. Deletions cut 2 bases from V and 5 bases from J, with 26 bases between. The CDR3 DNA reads TGTGCCAGCAGTGAACGAAGGGTTGGCGGGACCCTTTTGCGAGATACGCAGTATTTT. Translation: CASSERRVGGTLLRDTQYF.

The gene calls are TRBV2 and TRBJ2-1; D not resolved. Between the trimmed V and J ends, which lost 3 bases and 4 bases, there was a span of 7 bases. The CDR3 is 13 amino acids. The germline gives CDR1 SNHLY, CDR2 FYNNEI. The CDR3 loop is CASSDSVYNEQFF. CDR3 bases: TGTGCCAGCAGTGACTCCGTTTACAATGAGCAGTTCTTC.

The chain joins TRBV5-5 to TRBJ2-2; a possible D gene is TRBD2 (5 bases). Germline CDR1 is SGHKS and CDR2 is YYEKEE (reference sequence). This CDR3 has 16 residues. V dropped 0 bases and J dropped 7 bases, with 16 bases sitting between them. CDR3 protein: CASSLGIRGPGGELFF. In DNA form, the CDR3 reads TGTGCCAGCAGCTTGGGTATCCGAGGGCCCGGCGGGGAGCTGTTTTTT. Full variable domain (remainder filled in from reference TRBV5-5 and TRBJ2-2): DAGVTQSPTHLIKTRGQQVTLRCSPISGHKSVSWYQQVLGQGPQFIFQYYEKEERGRGNFPDRFSARQFPNYSSELNVNALLLGDSALYLCASSLGIRGPGGELFFGEGSRLTVL.

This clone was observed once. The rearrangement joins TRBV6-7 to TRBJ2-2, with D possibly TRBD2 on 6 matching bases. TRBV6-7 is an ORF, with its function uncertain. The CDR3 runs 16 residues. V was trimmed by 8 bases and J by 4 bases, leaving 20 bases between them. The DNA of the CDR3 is TGTGCCAGCTCCTTGGGCAACGGGAGTGGCACCGGGGAGCTGTTTTTT. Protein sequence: CASSLGNGSGTGELFF.

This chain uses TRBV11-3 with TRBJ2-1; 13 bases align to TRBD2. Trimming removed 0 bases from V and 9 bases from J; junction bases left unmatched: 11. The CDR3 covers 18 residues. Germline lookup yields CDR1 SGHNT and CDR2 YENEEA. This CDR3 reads CASSLDTGLAGPRGEQFF. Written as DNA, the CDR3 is TGTGCCAGCAGCTTAGATACGGGACTAGCGGGACCTCGCGGTGAGCAGTTCTTC.

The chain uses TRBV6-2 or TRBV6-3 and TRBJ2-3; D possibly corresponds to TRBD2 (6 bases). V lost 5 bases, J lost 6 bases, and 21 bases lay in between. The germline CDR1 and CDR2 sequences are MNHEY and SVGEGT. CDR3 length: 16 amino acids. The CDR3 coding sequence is TGTGCCAGCAGTCGCCCGCGGGGCACGGGGTTGGATACGCAGTATTTT. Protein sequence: CASSRPRGTGLDTQYF.

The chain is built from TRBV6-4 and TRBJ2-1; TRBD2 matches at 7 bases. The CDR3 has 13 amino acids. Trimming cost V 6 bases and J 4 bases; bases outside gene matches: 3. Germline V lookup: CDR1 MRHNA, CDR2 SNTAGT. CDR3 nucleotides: TGTGCCAGCAGAAGCGGGGAATACAATGAGCAGTTCTTC. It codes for CASRSGEYNEQFF.

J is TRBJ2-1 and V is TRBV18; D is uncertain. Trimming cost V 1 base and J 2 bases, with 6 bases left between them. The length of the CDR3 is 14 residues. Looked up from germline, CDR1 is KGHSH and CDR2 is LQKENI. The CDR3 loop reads CASSPQSAYNEQFF. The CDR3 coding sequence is TGTGCCAGCTCACCACAAAGCGCCTACAATGAGCAGTTCTTC.

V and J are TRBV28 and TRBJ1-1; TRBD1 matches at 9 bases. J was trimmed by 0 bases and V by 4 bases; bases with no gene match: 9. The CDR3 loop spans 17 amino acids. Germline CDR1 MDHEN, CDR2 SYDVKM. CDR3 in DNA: TGTGCCAGCAGTTATATCGGACAGGGGCTCATGAACACTGAAGCTTTCTTT. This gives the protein CASSYIGQGLMNTEAFF.

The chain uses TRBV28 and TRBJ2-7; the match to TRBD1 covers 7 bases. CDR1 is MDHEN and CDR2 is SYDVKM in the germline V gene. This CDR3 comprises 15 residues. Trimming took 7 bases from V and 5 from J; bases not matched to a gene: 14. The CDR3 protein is CASTPAGGVGHEQYF. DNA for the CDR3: TGTGCCAGCACACCAGCAGGGGGAGTCGGTCACGAGCAGTACTTC.

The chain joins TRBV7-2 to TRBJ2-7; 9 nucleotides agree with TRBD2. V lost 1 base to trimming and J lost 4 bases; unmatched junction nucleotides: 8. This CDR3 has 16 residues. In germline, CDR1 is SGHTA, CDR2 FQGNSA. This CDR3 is CASSLEGGLAVYEQYF. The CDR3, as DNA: TGTGCCAGCAGCTTAGAAGGGGGACTAGCCGTATACGAGCAGTACTTC.

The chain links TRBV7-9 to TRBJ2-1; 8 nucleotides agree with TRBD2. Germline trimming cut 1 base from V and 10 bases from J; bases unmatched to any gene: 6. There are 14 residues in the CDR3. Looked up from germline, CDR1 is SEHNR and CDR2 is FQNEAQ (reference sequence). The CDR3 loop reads CASSLESSGTEQFF. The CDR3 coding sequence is TGTGCCAGCAGCTTAGAGAGTAGCGGGACAGAGCAGTTCTTC.

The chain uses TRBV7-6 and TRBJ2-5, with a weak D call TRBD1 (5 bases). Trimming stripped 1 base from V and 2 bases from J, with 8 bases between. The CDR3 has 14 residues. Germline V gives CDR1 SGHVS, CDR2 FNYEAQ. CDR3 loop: CASSLEAGQETQYF. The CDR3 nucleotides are TGTGCCAGCAGCTTAGAGGCAGGGCAAGAGACCCAGTACTTC.

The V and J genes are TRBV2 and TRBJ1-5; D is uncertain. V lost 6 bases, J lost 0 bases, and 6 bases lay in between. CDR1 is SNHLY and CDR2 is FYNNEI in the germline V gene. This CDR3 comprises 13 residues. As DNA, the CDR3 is TGTGCCAGCAGACAAGATAGCAATCAGCCCCAGCATTTT. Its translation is CASRQDSNQPQHF.

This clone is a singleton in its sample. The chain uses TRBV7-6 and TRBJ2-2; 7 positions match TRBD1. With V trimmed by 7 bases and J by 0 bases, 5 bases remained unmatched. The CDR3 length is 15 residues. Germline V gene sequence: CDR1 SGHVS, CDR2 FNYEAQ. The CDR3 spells CASNPGTANTGELFF. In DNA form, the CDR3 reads TGTGCCAGCAACCCCGGGACAGCGAACACCGGGGAGCTGTTTTTT.

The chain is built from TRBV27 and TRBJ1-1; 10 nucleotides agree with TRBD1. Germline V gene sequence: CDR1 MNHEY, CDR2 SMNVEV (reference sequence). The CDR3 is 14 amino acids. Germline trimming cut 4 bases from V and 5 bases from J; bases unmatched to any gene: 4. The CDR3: CASSWGQGRTEAFF. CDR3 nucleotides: TGTGCCAGCAGTTGGGGACAGGGGAGGACTGAAGCTTTCTTT.

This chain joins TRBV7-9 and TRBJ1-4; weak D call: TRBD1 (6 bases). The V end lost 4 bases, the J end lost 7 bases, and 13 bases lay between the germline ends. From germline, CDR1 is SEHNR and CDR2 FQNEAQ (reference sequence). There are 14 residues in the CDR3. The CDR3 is CASSSTGTREKLFF. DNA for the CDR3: TGTGCCAGCAGCTCAACCGGGACACGTGAAAAACTGTTTTTT.

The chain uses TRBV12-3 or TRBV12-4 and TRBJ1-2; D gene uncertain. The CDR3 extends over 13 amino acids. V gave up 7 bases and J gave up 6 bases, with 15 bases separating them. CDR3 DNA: TGTGCCAGCACCACCCGCGGAACTCATGGCTACACCTTC. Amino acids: CASTTRGTHGYTF.

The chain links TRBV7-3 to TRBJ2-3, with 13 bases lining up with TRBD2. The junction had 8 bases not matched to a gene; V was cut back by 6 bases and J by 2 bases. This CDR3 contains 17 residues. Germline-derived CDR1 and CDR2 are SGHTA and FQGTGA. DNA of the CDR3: TGTGCCAGCAGGGGCAACGGACTAGCGGGAGACACAGATACGCAGTATTTT. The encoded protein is CASRGNGLAGDTDTQYF.

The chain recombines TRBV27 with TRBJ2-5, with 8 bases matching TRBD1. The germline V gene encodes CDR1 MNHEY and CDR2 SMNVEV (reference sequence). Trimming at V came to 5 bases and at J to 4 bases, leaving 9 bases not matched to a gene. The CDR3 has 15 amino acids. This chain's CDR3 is CASSRWAGGAETQYF. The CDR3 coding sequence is TGTGCCAGCAGTCGATGGGCAGGGGGCGCAGAGACCCAGTACTTC.

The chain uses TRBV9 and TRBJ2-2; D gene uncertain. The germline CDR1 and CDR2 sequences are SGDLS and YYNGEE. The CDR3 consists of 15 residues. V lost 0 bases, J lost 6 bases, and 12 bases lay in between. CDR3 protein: CASSVGQGVPGELFF. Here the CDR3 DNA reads TGTGCCAGCAGCGTAGGGCAAGGAGTCCCCGGGGAGCTGTTTTTT.

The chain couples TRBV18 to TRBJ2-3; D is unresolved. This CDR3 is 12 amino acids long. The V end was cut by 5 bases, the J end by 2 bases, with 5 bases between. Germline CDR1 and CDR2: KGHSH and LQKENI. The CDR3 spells CASSEDTDTQYF. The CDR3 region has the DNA TGTGCCAGCTCAGAGGACACAGATACGCAGTATTTT.

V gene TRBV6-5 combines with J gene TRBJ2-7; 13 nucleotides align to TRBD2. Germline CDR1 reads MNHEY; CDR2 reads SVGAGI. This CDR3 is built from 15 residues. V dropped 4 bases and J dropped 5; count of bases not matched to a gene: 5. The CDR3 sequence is CASSSSTSGGDEQYF. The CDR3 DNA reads TGTGCCAGCAGTTCCTCAACTAGCGGGGGGGACGAGCAGTACTTC.

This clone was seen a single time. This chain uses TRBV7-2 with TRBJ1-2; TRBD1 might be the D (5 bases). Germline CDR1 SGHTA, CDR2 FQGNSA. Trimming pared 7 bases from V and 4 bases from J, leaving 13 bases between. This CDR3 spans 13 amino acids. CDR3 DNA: TGTGCCAGCACCCCGGGGGGTCTCTATGGCTACACCTTC. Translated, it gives CASTPGGLYGYTF.

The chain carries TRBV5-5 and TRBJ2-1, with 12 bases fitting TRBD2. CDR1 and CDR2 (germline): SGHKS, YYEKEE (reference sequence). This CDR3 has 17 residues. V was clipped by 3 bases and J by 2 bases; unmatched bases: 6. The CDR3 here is CASSSGLAGYTYNEQFF. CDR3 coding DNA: TGTGCCAGCAGCTCAGGACTAGCGGGATACACCTACAATGAGCAGTTCTTC.